This T cell receptor beta chain appears in the sequencing data of a study of control samples from healthy donors and cancer patients. Sequencing used immunoSEQ multiplex PCR; TCRdb keeps in-frame clones, though not all of them. The sample consists of 110,000 to 150,000 clones, over 90% of them appearing once. There are 15 residues in the CDR3. Germline V CDR1 and CDR2: LNHDA, SQIVND (reference sequence). The V segment lost 6 bases and the J segment 8 bases; nucleotides outside the gene matches: 10. The sequencing sample was made of PBMCs. This TCR derives from a man aged 55 to 70 with colorectal cancer. The chain is built from TRBV19 and TRBJ1-4; 9 bases are shared with TRBD1. Written as DNA, the CDR3 is TGTGCCAGTAGGCTACTACAGGGGGCTGAAGAAAAACTGTTTTTT. This sequence encodes CASRLLQGAEEKLFF.